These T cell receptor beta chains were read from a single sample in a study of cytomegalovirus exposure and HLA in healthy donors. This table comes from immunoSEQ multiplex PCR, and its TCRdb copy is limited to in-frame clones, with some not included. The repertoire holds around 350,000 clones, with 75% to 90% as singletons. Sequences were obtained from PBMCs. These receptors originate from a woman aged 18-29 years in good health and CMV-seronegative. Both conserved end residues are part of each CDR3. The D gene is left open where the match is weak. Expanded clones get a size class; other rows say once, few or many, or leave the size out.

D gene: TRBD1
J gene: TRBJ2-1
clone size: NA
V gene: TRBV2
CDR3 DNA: TGTGCCAGCAGTAGACAGGGGTTCGGTGCAAATGAGCAGTTCTTC
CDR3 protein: CASSRQGFGANEQFF

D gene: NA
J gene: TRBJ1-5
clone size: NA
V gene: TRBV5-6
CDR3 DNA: TGTGCCAGCAGCTTGCTCAGGGGCAATCAGCCCCAGCATTTT
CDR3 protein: CASSLLRGNQPQHF

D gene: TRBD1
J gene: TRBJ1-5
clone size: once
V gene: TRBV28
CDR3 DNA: TGTGCCAGCAGTTTATTGCAGGGGGGTCAGCCCCAGCATTTT
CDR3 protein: CASSLLQGGQPQHF

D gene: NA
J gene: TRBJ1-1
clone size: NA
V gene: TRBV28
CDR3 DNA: TGTGCCAGCAGCACAGGGATTGGGGCTTTCTTT
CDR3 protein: CASSTGIGAFF

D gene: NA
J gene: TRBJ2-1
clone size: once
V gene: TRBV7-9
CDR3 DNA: TGTGCCAGCAGCTTAAGTCCTAAAAAAGCGCGCGGGAATGAGCAGTTCTTC
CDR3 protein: CASSLSPKKARGNEQFF

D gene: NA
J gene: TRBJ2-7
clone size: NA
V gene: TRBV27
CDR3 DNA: TGTGCCAGCAGTTTTTCAGTCGACAGTAGCTCCTACGAGCAGTACTTC
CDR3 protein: CASSFSVDSSSYEQYF

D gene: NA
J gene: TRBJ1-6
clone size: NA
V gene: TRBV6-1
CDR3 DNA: TGTGCCAGCAGTGAGTCAGGGTGGGGACCCCTCCACTTT
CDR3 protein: CASSESGWGPLHF

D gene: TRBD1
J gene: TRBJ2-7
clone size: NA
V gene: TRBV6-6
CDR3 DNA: TGTGCCAGCAGTCCCCCCGGGACAGTCTACGAGCAGTACTTC
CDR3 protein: CASSPPGTVYEQYF

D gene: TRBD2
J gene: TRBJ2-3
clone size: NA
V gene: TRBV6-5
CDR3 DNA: TGTGCCAGCAGTTACTACCGCGGGGGGCGCACAGATACGCAGTATTTT
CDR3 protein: CASSYYRGGRTDTQYF

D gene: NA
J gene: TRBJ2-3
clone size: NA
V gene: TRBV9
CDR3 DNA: TGTGCCAGCAGCGTAGGGCAGGGTAGTGGAGATACGCAGTATTTT
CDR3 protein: CASSVGQGSGDTQYF

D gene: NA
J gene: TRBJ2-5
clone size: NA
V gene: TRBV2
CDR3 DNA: TGTGCCGGTAAAGGGGGGGAAGAGACCCAGTACTTC
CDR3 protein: CAGKGGEETQYF

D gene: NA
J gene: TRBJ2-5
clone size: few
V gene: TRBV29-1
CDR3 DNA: TGCAGCGTCCACAACAGGGGGGGCGGGGAGACCCAGTACTTC
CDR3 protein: CSVHNRGGGETQYF

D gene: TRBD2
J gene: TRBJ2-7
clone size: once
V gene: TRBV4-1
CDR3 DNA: TGCGCCAGCAGCCAAGATCTTAGCCTAGCGGAGACCTACGAGCAGTACTTC
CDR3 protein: CASSQDLSLAETYEQYF